This T cell receptor (beta chain) originates from a study of blood T cell repertoires in COVID-19. Study details: The United States, Italy and Spain were the sources of the acute and convalescent COVID-19 samples. PBMCs, B-cell-depleted T cells, or T cells were the source of the cDNA or gDNA that made up the material.

Methods used by the authors: Estimates of nucleated cell counts were drawn from the amplification of reference gene primers. Method: immunoSEQ multiplex PCR; TCRdb's copy keeps in-frame clones and lacks some. V, J and clone size are those of that table, while D and trimming were read from the DNA. The top ten clones hold roughly 7.1% of a sample with about 310,000 clones, roughly 86% of them seen once. The length of the CDR3 is 14 residues. Trimming cost V 3 bases and J 4 bases, with 11 bases left between them. Germline assignment: CDR1 SGDLS and CDR2 YYNGEE. The sequenced material came from peripheral blood. The chain links TRBV9 to TRBJ1-5; tentative D call: TRBD1 (6 bases). This clonotype was sampled from a woman between 45 and 65 years old who had recovered from COVID-19. The CDR3: CASSGGQNNQPQHF. The CDR3 DNA reads as TGTGCCAGCAGCGGAGGACAGAATAATCAGCCCCAGCATTTT. Using reference TRBV9 and TRBJ1-5 for the parts outside the CDR3, the full variable domain is DSGVTQTPKHLITATGQRVTLRCSPRSGDLSVYWYQQSLDQGLQFLIQYYNGEERAKGNILERFSAQQFPDLHSELNLSSLELGDSALYFCASSGGQNNQPQHFGDGTRLSIL.